The source of this TCR beta chain is a study of blood T cell repertoires in COVID-19. Whole-study context: The United States, Italy and Spain provided the acute and convalescent COVID-19 samples. Sources were T cells, B-cell-depleted T cells, or PBMCs; the material itself was cDNA or gDNA.

Original methodology: The assay estimated nucleated cells by amplifying reference gene primers. Sequencing was performed with immunoSEQ multiplex PCR; in TCRdb, only in-frame clones are kept and a portion is missing. The DNA was the basis for D and trimming; V, J and clone size are from that table. The sample gives approximately 230,000 clones, roughly 83% of which show up once; about 8.1% is in the top ten. V was cut by 1 base and J by 6 bases, with 10 bases left in between. Per germline, CDR1 LGHDT and CDR2 YNNKEL (reference sequence). The CDR3 runs 13 residues. The V and J genes are TRBV3-1 (or the pseudogene TRBV3-2) and TRBJ2-7; possible D gene TRBD2, 6 bases. This clonotype originated in a man older than 75 with acute or convalescent COVID-19. The sequenced material came from peripheral blood. The CDR3 nucleotides read TGTGCCAGCAGCCAAGGGGACTTAGGCGAGCAGTACTTC. Amino acid sequence: CASSQGDLGEQYF.